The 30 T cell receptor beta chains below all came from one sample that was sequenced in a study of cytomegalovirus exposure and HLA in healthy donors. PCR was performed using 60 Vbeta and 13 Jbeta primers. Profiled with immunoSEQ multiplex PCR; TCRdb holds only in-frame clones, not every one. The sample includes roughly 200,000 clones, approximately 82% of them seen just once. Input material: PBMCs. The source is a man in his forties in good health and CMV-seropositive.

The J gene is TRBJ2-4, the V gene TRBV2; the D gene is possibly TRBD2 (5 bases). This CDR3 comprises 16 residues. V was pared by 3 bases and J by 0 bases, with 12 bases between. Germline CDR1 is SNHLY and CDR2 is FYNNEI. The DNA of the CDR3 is TGTGCCAGCAGTGACTGGGAGAGATTAGCCAAAAACATTCAGTACTTC. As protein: CASSDWERLAKNIQYF.

The CDR3 DNA sequence: TGTGCCAGCAGTCCGAAACGAACTAGCGGGAGGCAGGGCGAGCAGTACTTC. The encoded protein is CASSPKRTSGRQGEQYF. The genes are TRBV27 and TRBJ2-7, with TRBD2 matching over 12 bases. V gave up 5 bases and J gave up 6 bases; unmatched junction bases: 14. This CDR3 contains 17 residues. The germline CDR1 and CDR2 sequences are MNHEY and SMNVEV (reference sequence).

CDR3 protein: CASSSGLAGGDYEQYF. Here the CDR3 DNA reads TGTGCCAGCAGCTCTGGACTAGCGGGAGGTGACTACGAGCAGTACTTC. The J gene is TRBJ2-7, the V gene TRBV7-8; 14 nucleotides line up with TRBD2. Germline CDR1 SGHVS, CDR2 FQNEAQ. Losses at the gene ends were 4 bases for V and 3 bases for J; bases not matched to a gene: 5. The CDR3 is 16 amino acids.

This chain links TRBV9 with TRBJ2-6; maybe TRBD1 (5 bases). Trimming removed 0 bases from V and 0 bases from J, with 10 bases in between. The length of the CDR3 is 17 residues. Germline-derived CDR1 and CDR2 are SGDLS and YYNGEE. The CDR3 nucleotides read TGTGCCAGCAGCGTAGTGGACACATTCTCTGGGGCCAACGTCCTGACTTTC. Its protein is CASSVVDTFSGANVLTF.

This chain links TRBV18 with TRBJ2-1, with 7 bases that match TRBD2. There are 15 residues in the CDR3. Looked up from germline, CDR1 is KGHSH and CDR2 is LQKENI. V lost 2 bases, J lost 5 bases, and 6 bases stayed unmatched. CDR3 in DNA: TGTGCCAGCTCACCAGGCATAGCGGGCAACAATGAGCAGTTCTTC. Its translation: CASSPGIAGNNEQFF.

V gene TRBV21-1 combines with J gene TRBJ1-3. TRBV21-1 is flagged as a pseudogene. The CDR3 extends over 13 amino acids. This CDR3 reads CASSLPWGNTIYF. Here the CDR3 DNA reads TGTGCCAGCAGTCTACCGTGGGGAAACACCATATATTTT.

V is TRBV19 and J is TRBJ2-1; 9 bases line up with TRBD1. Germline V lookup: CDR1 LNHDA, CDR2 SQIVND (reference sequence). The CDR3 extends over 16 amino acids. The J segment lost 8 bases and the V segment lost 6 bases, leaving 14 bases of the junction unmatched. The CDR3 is CASRPGQGLNSHEQFF. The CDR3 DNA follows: TGTGCCAGTAGGCCGGGACAGGGATTAAATTCCCATGAGCAGTTCTTC.

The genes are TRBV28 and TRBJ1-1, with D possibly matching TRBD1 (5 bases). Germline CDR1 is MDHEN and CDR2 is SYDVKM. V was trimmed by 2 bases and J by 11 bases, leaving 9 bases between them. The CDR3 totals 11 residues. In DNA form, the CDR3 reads TGTGCCAGCAGTTTAGGGGGGAGGGCTTTCTTT. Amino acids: CASSLGGRAFF.

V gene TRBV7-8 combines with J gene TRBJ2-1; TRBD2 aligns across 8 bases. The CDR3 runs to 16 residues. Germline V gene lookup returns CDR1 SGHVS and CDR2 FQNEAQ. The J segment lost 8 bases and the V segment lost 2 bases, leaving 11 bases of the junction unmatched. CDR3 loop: CASSLLSRVAGHEQFF. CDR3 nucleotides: TGTGCCAGCAGCTTACTTTCCCGGGTAGCGGGACATGAGCAGTTCTTC.

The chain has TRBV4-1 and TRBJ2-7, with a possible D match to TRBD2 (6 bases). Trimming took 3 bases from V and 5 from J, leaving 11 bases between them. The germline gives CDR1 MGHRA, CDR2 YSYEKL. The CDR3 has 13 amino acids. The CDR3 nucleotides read TGCGCCAGCAGCCACTTTGGAGGGGACGAGCAGTACTTC. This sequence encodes CASSHFGGDEQYF.

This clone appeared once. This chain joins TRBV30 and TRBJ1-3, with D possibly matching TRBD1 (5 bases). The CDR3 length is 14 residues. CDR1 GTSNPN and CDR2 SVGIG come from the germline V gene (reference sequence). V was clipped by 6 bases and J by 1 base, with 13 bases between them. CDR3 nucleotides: TGTGCCTGTTCCCATGACAGTTCTGGAAACACCATATATTTT. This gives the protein CACSHDSSGNTIYF. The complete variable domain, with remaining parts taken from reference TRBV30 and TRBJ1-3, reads SQTIHQWPATLVQPVGSPLSLECTVEGTSNPNLYWYRQAAGRGLQLLFYSVGIGQISSEVPQNLSASRPQDRQFILSSKKLLLSDSGFYLCACSHDSSGNTIYFGEGSWLTVV.

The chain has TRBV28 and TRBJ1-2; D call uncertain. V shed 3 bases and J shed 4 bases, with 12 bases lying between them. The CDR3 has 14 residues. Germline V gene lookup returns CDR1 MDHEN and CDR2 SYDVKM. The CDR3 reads CASSLTGIPYGYTF. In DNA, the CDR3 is TGTGCCAGCAGTTTGACGGGTATTCCCTATGGCTACACCTTC.

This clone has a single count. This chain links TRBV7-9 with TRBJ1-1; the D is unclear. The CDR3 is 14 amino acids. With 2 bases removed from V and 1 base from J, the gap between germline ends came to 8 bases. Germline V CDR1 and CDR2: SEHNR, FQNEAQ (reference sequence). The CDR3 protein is CASSLSGPNTEAFF. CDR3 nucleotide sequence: TGTGCCAGCAGCTTAAGCGGGCCGAACACTGAAGCTTTCTTT. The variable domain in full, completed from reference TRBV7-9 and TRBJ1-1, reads DTGVSQNPRHKITKRGQNVTFRCDPISEHNRLYWYRQTLGQGPEFLTYFQNEAQLEKSRLLSDRFSAERPKGSFSTLEIQRTEQGDSAMYLCASSLSGPNTEAFFGQGTRLTVV.

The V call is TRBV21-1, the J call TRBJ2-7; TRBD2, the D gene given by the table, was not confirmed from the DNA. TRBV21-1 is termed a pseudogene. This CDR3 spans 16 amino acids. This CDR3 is CASSKEGEGPSYEQYF. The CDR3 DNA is TGTGCCAGCAGCAAAGAGGGGGAGGGGCCATCCTACGAGCAGTACTTC.

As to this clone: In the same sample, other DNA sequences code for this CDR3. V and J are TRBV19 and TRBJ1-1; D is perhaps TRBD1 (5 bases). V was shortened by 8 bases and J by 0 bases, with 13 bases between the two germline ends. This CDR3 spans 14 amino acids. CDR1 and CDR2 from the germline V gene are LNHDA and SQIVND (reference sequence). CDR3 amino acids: CASYTGGMNTEAFF. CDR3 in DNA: TGTGCCAGTTACACGGGGGGTATGAACACTGAAGCTTTCTTT. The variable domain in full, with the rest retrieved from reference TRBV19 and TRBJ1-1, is DGGITQSPKYLFRKEGQNVTLSCEQNLNHDAMYWYRQDPGQGLRLIYYSQIVNDFQKGDIAEGYSVSREKKESFPLTVTSAQKNPTAFYLCASYTGGMNTEAFFGQGTRLTVV.

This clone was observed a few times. In DNA, the CDR3 is TGTGCCAGCAGTCCTCCCAATCAGCCCCAGCATTTT. Translating gives CASSPPNQPQHF. This sequence joins TRBV6-5 and TRBJ1-5; the D is unclear. The CDR3 length is 12 residues. Trimming left V 5 bases short and J 3 bases short, with 5 bases between. Germline V CDR1 and CDR2: MNHEY, SVGAGI.

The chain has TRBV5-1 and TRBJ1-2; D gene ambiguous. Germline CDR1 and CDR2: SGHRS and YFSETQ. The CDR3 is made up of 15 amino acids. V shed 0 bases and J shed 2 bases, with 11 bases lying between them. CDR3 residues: CASSLDAGFNYGYTF. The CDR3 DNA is TGCGCCAGCAGCTTGGATGCAGGCTTCAACTATGGCTACACCTTC.

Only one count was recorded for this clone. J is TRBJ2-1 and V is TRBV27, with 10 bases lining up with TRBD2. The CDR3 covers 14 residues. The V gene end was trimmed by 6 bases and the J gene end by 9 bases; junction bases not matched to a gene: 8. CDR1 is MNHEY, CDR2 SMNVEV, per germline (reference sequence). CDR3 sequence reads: CASRMLAGGGEQFF. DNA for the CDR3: TGTGCCAGCAGAATGTTAGCGGGAGGCGGTGAGCAGTTCTTC.

This CDR3 is CASKGGSINEQFF. In nucleotides, the CDR3 is TGTGCCAGCAAAGGCGGGAGTATCAATGAGCAGTTCTTC. This chain joins TRBV6-5 and TRBJ2-1; TRBD2 aligns across 7 bases. V lost 7 bases, J lost 6 bases, and 6 bases stayed unmatched. Germline lookup yields CDR1 MNHEY and CDR2 SVGAGI. CDR3 length: 13 residues.

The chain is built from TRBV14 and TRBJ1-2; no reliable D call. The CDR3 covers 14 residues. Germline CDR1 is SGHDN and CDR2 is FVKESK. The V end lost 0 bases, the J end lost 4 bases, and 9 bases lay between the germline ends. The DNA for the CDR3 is TGTGCCAGCAGCCAAGAATCAGGAGGCTATGGCTACACCTTC. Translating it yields CASSQESGGYGYTF.

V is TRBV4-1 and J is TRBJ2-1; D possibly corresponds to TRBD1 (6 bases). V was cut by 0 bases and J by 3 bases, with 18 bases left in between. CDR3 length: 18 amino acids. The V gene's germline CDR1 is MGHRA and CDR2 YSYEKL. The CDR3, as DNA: TGCGCCAGCAGCCAAGATGGGGACACCAGCCGCGACTACAATGAGCAGTTCTTC. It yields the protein CASSQDGDTSRDYNEQFF.

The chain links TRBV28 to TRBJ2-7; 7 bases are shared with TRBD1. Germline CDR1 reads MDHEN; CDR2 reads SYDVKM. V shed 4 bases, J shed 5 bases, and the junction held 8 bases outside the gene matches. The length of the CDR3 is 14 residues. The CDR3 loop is CASSSLQGLHEQYF. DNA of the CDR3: TGTGCCAGCAGTTCATTACAGGGGCTCCACGAGCAGTACTTC.

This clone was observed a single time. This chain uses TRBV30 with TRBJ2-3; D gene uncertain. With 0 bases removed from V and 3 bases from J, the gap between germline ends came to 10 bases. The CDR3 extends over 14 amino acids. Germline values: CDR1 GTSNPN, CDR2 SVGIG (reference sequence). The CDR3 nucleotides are TGTGCCTGGAGTGTAGATATGAGGACAGATACGCAGTATTTT. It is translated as CAWSVDMRTDTQYF.

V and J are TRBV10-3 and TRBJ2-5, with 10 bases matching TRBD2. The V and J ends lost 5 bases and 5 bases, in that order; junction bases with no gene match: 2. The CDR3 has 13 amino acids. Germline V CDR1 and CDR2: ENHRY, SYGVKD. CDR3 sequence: CAISRLAGETQYF. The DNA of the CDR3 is TGTGCCATCAGTAGACTAGCGGGCGAGACCCAGTACTTC.

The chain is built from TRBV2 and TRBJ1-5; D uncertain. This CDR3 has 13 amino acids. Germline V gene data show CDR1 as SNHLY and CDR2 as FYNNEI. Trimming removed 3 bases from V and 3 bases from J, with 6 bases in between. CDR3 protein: CASSDRYNQPQHF. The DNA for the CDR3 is TGTGCCAGCAGTGACAGATACAATCAGCCCCAGCATTTT.

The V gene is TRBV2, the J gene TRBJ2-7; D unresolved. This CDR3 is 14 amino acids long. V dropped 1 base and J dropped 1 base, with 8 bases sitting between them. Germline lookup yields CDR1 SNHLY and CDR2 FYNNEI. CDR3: CASSEGDWSYEQYF. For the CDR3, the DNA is TGTGCCAGCAGTGAAGGCGACTGGTCCTACGAGCAGTACTTC. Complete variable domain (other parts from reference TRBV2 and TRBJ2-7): EPEVTQTPSHQVTQMGQEVILRCVPISNHLYFYWYRQILGQKVEFLVSFYNNEISEKSEIFDDQFSVERPDGSNFTLKIRSTKLEDSAMYFCASSEGDWSYEQYFGPGTRLTVT.

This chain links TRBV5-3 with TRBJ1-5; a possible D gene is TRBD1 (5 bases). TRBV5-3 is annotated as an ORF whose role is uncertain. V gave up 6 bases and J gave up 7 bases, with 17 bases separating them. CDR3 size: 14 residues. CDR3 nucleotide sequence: TGTGCCAGAACCCCGGGGGGAGAAAGACAGCCCCAGCATTTT. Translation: CARTPGGERQPQHF.

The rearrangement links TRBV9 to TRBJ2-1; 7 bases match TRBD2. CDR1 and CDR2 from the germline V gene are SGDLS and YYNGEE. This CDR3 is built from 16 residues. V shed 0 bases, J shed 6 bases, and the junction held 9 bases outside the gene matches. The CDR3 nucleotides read TGTGCCAGCAGCGTAGAGCGGACTAGATTATCCAATGAGCAGTTCTTC. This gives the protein CASSVERTRLSNEQFF. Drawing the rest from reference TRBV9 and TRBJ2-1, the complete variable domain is DSGVTQTPKHLITATGQRVTLRCSPRSGDLSVYWYQQSLDQGLQFLIQYYNGEERAKGNILERFSAQQFPDLHSELNLSSLELGDSALYFCASSVERTRLSNEQFFGPGTRLTVL.

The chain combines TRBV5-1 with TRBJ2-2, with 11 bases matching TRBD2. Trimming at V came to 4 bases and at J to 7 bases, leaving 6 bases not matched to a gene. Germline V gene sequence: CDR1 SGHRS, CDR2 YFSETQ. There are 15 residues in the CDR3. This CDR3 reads CASSMTSGTGGELFF. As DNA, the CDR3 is TGCGCCAGCAGCATGACTAGCGGGACGGGCGGGGAGCTGTTTTTT.

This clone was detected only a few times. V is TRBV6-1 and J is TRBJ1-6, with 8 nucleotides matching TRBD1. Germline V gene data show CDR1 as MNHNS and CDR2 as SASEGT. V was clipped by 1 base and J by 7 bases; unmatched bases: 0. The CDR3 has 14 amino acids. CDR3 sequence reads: CASSEGTGNSPLHF. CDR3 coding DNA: TGTGCCAGCAGTGAAGGGACAGGGAATTCACCCCTCCACTTT.